Listed here are 14 T cell receptor beta chains from one sample, sequenced in a study of shared clonotypes between healthy human individuals. Sequenced by immunoSEQ multiplex PCR; TCRdb stores in-frame clones only, minus some. The sample consists of fewer than 1.4 million clones, 70% to 80% of them appearing once. Sample: memory CD4+ T cells from PBMCs. Indicated subset: CD45RA-negative fraction. The receptors were sampled from a man in his late teens or twenties in good health. Some clones in this sample may be carry-over from other donors' samples.

Concerning this clone: Being one base from a much bigger clone, this may be a read error. The final CDR3 position lacks the conserved phenylalanine or tryptophan, pointing to a likely read error. The chain recombines TRBV30 with TRBJ1-2; the D is unclear. Trimming left V 2 bases short and J 10 bases short, with 11 bases between. The CDR3 totals 11 residues. Germline CDR1 reads GTSNPN; CDR2 reads SVGIG (reference sequence). The CDR3 nucleotides are TGTGCCTGGAGTTCTCCCGCGGACTACACCTCC. Protein sequence: CAWSSPADYTS.

The J gene is TRBJ2-4, the V gene TRBV5-4; 8 positions agree with TRBD2. Germline V gene sequence: CDR1 SGHNT, CDR2 YYREEE (reference sequence). This CDR3 region has 18 residues. Losses at the gene ends were 4 bases for V and 0 bases for J; bases not matched to a gene: 12. In DNA form, the CDR3 reads TGTGCCAGCAGCCCCTCGGGACTAGGGGTATTAGCCAAAAACATTCAGTACTTC. This codes for CASSPSGLGVLAKNIQYF. The full variable domain, rest sourced from reference TRBV5-4 and TRBJ2-4, is ETGVTQSPTHLIKTRGQQVTLRCSSQSGHNTVSWYQQALGQGPQFIFQYYREEENGRGNFPPRFSGLQFPNYSSELNVNALELDDSALYLCASSPSGLGVLAKNIQYFGAGTRLSVL.

V is TRBV6-4 and J is TRBJ1-6, with D unresolved. V lost 4 bases and J 9 bases, leaving 16 bases between the germline ends. Looked up from germline, CDR1 is MRHNA and CDR2 is SNTAGT. The CDR3 has 15 residues. CDR3 coding DNA: TGTGCCAGCAGTGCGTCACCCCTGGGGTTTTCACCCCTCCACTTT. As protein: CASSASPLGFSPLHF.

On this clone itself: A read error may be the cause here, since a much bigger clone is one base away. This chain links TRBV4-1 with TRBJ2-6; 8 positions match TRBD2. CDR1 and CDR2 (germline): MGHRA, YSYEKL. There are 17 residues in the CDR3. This chain's CDR3 is CASSQDRGGAGADVLTF. Written as DNA, the CDR3 is TGCGCCAGCAGCCAAGATCGGGGGGGTGCTGGGGCCGACGTCCTGACTTTC.

This clone has a single count. The V and J genes are TRBV5-1 and TRBJ1-1; D uncertain. V lost 3 bases, J lost 1 base, and 7 bases lay in between. Per the germline V gene, CDR1 is SGHRS and CDR2 is YFSETQ. The CDR3 totals 13 residues. The CDR3 spells CASSSSQNTEAFF. CDR3 nucleotides: TGCGCCAGCAGCTCCAGCCAGAACACTGAAGCTTTCTTT.

The gene calls are TRBV4-2 and TRBJ2-7; 10 bases are a match to TRBD1. The V gene's germline CDR1 is LGHNA and CDR2 YNFKEQ. This CDR3 has 14 amino acids. J was trimmed by 12 bases and V by 3 bases; bases with no gene match: 11. The CDR3 nucleotides read TGTGCCAGCAGCCAGGACAGGGGGTCTGGGGTGGCGTACTTC. The encoded protein is CASSQDRGSGVAYF.

This chain joins TRBV18 and TRBJ2-4, with 9 bases that match TRBD1. Germline V gene data show CDR1 as KGHSH and CDR2 as LQKENI. This CDR3 has 13 residues. The V segment lost 6 bases and the J segment 6 bases; nucleotides outside the gene matches: 3. The CDR3 DNA is TGTGCCAGCTCGTCGGGACAGGGAAACATTCAGTACTTC. Translated, it gives CASSSGQGNIQYF.

J is TRBJ1-5 and V is TRBV7-9; possible D gene TRBD1, 6 bases. CDR1 SEHNR and CDR2 FQNEAQ come from the germline V gene (reference sequence). This CDR3 spans 14 amino acids. With 2 bases removed from V and 6 bases from J, the gap between germline ends came to 11 bases. The chain's CDR3 is CASSLTGSGQPQHF. Written as DNA, the CDR3 is TGTGCCAGCAGCTTAACAGGGTCGGGTCAGCCCCAGCATTTT.

In regard to this clone: Additional DNA sequences in this sample encode the identical CDR3. The rearrangement joins TRBV5-6 to TRBJ2-7, with D possibly being TRBD2 (5 bases). Germline V gives CDR1 SGHDT, CDR2 YYEEEE. Trimming took 0 bases from V and 2 from J, leaving 9 bases between them. CDR3 length: 14 residues. The CDR3 nucleotides are TGTGCCAGCAGCTTGGGGACTGGGGCCTACGAGCAGTACTTC. The encoded protein is CASSLGTGAYEQYF.

This clone was counted a single time. Other DNA sequences from this sample encode an identical CDR3 as well. The chain has TRBV5-1 and TRBJ2-7, with TRBD1 matching 7 bases. Germline trimming cut 4 bases from V and 3 bases from J; bases unmatched to any gene: 4. The CDR3 is 13 amino acids. Germline lookup yields CDR1 SGHRS and CDR2 YFSETQ. This CDR3 reads CASSTGTVYEQYF. CDR3 nucleotides: TGCGCCAGCAGCACCGGGACAGTCTACGAGCAGTACTTC. Looking up the rest from reference TRBV5-1 and TRBJ2-7 gives the full variable domain: KAGVTQTPRYLIKTRGQQVTLSCSPISGHRSVSWYQQTPGQGLQFLFEYFSETQRNKGNFPGRFSGRQFSNSRSEMNVSTLELGDSALYLCASSTGTVYEQYFGPGTRLTVT.

This clone was detected only once. The chain combines TRBV5-4 with TRBJ2-7; the match to TRBD1 covers 9 bases. Looked up from germline, CDR1 is SGHNT and CDR2 is YYREEE (reference sequence). The V and J ends lost 4 bases and 3 bases, in that order; junction bases with no gene match: 5. This CDR3 contains 14 residues. The CDR3, as DNA: TGTGCCAGCAGCACGGACAGGGGCGACTACGAGCAGTACTTC. The encoded protein is CASSTDRGDYEQYF.

J is TRBJ2-3 and V is TRBV5-1; the D gene is possibly TRBD2 (6 bases). The CDR3 extends over 16 amino acids. V was shortened by 0 bases and J by 6 bases, with 17 bases between the two germline ends. Germline V gene lookup returns CDR1 SGHRS and CDR2 YFSETQ. This chain's CDR3 is CASSLELAYSMDTQYF. The CDR3 nucleotides are TGCGCCAGCAGCTTGGAGCTAGCGTATTCCATGGATACGCAGTATTTT.

This sequence joins TRBV6-5 and TRBJ2-7; no firm D call. This CDR3 is 14 amino acids long. Germline CDR1 and CDR2: MNHEY and SVGAGI. The ends were cut back, 2 bases at V and 3 bases at J, with 11 bases in the middle. The CDR3 DNA follows: TGTGCCAGCAGTTACACCCGACAATACTACGAGCAGTACTTC. This codes for CASSYTRQYYEQYF.

The rearrangement joins TRBV28 to TRBJ1-5; D is unresolved. CDR1 and CDR2 from the germline V gene are MDHEN and SYDVKM. This CDR3 contains 16 residues. V was pared by 2 bases and J by 0 bases, with 11 bases between. This chain's CDR3 is CASSLGRDYSNQPQHF. CDR3 nucleotide sequence: TGTGCCAGCAGTTTAGGCAGAGACTATAGCAATCAGCCCCAGCATTTT.